Included here is one TCR beta chain sequence, with context. Its antigen is unknown. CDR3 length: 17 amino acids. Germline values: CDR1 SGHVS, CDR2 FNYEAQ. V lost 4 bases and J lost 7; bases outside the gene matches: 16. The table came from immunoSEQ multiplex PCR; TCRdb's copy has only in-frame clones and leaves some out. The data contain tens of thousands of clones, 75% to 90% of them seen just once; the ten biggest clones take up more than 0.65%. Receiving focal radiation plus CTLA-4 blockade with ipilimumab were patients who had chemo-refractory metastatic non-small-cell lung cancer. This sample was included in a study of radiotherapy plus CTLA-4 blockade in lung cancer. Whole-study context: Objective responses were observed in about a sixth of patients, and disease control was achieved by about 30%. Overall study results and limits: Response was reportedly best predicted by early blood T cell clone dynamics, with interferon-beta. In blood, tumor-derived TCR clones expanded after radiotherapy plus ipilimumab.

The chain employs TRBV7-6 and TRBJ2-7; TRBD1 matches 10 bases. The clonotype comes from a human donor with non-small cell lung cancer who had stable disease on radiotherapy plus ipilimumab. The sequencing used peripheral blood, collected from a patient treated with radiotherapy plus ipilimumab. The DNA for the CDR3 is TGTGCCAGCAGCTCTAGTGGGACAGGGGCGCCGGGTGGTGAGCAGTACTTC. Translation: CASSSSGTGAPGGEQYF.